Sequencing of this T cell receptor (beta chain) was carried out in a study of cytomegalovirus exposure and HLA in healthy donors. General observations from the study: Later on, a genetic analysis was performed. It linked a missense variant in DCLRE1C with V- and J-gene trimming of TCR beta. The productive fraction for most TCR beta V segments was about 90% or about 30% in an earlier analysis. Rarity marked most TCR sequences, yet some public TCRs occurred in many donors.

Regarding this clone: Its antigen is undetermined.

Germline loops: CDR1 MNHEY, CDR2 SMNVEV (reference sequence). This CDR3 is 14 amino acids long. With V trimmed by 4 bases and J by 4 bases, 5 bases remained unmatched. Primers: 60 Vbeta forward and 13 Jbeta reverse. Generated by immunoSEQ multiplex PCR, the TCRdb table keeps only in-frame clones and is missing some. In the table there are 85,000 to 100,000 clones, 70% to 80% of which are singletons. This rearrangement joins TRBV27 to TRBJ2-3; 7 bases are shared with TRBD2. This TCR was recovered from a man in his sixties in good health and CMV-seropositive. What was sequenced was PBMCs. The CDR3: CASSSGLEPDTQYF. DNA of the CDR3: TGTGCCAGCAGTTCAGGACTAGAACCAGATACGCAGTATTTT.